These T cell receptor beta chains were read from a single sample in a study of T-cell reconstitution after alpha-beta-depleted transplantation in children. MiXCR, run by TCRdb on the PCR reads, gives a single entry per CDR3 protein. The table has a few hundred thousand distinct CDR3 sequences, around 27% seen once; the top ten hold under 45%. The sequencing used PBMCs, collected before TCRalphabeta/CD19-depleted stem cell transplant. Receptor source: a boy less than two years old with Wiskott-Aldrich syndrome, due to receive a stem cell transplant. Both conserved end residues are part of each CDR3. A D gene is named only where the DNA matches it firmly. Size tells how often a clone was seen (once, few, many) or the class of an expanded clone, and some rows leave it out.

abundance,d_gene,v_gene,j_gene,CDR3aa,CDR3nt
.,.,TRBV5-1,TRBJ2-7,CASSLDRPYEQYF,TGCGCCAGCAGCTTGGACAGGCCCTACGAGCAGTACTTC
.,.,TRBV5-5,TRBJ2-5,CASSIRTDQETQYF,TGTGCCAGCAGCATCCGGACAGACCAAGAGACCCAGTACTTC
.,.,TRBV6-1,TRBJ1-6,CASSFTASPLHF,TGTGCCAGCAGCTTTACCGCTTCACCCCTCCACTTT
few,.,TRBV3-1,TRBJ2-7,CASSQTNYEQYF,TGTGCCAGCAGCCAGACTAACTACGAGCAGTACTTC
.,TRBD1,TRBV28,TRBJ2-2,CASRSTGTGKAGELFF,TGTGCCAGCAGATCAACCGGGACAGGGAAAGCCGGGGAGCTGTTTTTT
.,.,TRBV14,TRBJ1-1,CASSQLRNTEAFF,TGTGCCAGCAGCCAATTAAGGAACACTGAAGCTTTCTTT
few,.,TRBV6-5,TRBJ1-2,CASSYSTTNYGYTF,TGTGCCAGCAGTTATTCGACTACTAACTATGGCTACACCTTC
.,.,TRBV29-1,TRBJ2-1,CSVEERVLYNEQFF,TGCAGCGTTGAGGAGCGGGTACTTTACAATGAGCAGTTCTTC
.,TRBD2,TRBV4-2,TRBJ2-2,CASSQDRARGKLANTGELFF,TGTGCCAGCAGCCAAGATAGGGCGCGGGGGAAGCTTGCGAACACCGGGGAGCTGTTTTTT
few,.,TRBV7-6,TRBJ1-2,CASSPQGYNYGYTF,TGTGCCAGCAGCCCTCAGGGGTATAACTATGGCTACACCTTC
many,.,TRBV18,TRBJ2-5,CASSPEETQYF,TGTGCCAGCAGTCCGGAGGAGACCCAGTACTTC
few,.,TRBV20-1,TRBJ1-2,CSARGAQASNYGYTF,TGCAGTGCTAGAGGGGCCCAGGCGTCGAACTATGGCTACACCTTC
few,.,TRBV4-1,TRBJ1-2,CASSHGMSTNYGYTF,TGCGCCAGCAGCCATGGGATGTCGACCAACTATGGCTACACCTTC
.,TRBD1,TRBV5-1,TRBJ1-5,CASSLTGDNQPQHF,TGCGCCAGCAGCTTAACAGGGGACAATCAGCCCCAGCATTTT
few,TRBD1,TRBV28,TRBJ1-5,CASSFLDRAQPQHF,TGTGCCAGCAGTTTTCTGGACAGGGCTCAGCCCCAGCATTTT
few,TRBD1,TRBV5-1,TRBJ2-3,CASSLRQGPPTDTQYF,TGCGCCAGCAGCCTCAGACAGGGGCCCCCCACAGATACGCAGTATTTT
many,TRBD1,TRBV6-1,TRBJ1-1,CASSAGGLNTEAFF,TGTGCCAGCAGCGCAGGGGGCCTGAACACTGAAGCTTTCTTT
few,TRBD1,TRBV27,TRBJ2-7,CASSGGGIDRGSYEQYF,TGTGCCAGCAGTGGAGGGGGTATCGACAGGGGGTCCTACGAGCAGTACTTC
.,.,TRBV27,TRBJ2-1,CASRFSIVSYNEQFF,TGTGCCAGCAGGTTTAGCATAGTCTCCTACAATGAGCAGTTCTTC
.,.,TRBV5-5,TRBJ1-1,CASSPLLVLTEAFF,TGTGCCAGCAGCCCATTACTTGTCCTCACTGAAGCTTTCTTT
.,TRBD2,TRBV5-1,TRBJ2-1,CASSLGLVPNEQFF,TGCGCCAGCAGCTTAGGACTAGTCCCCAATGAGCAGTTCTTC
.,TRBD1,TRBV6-1,TRBJ2-1,CASSEAQGTYNEQFF,TGTGCCAGCAGTGAAGCACAGGGGACCTACAATGAGCAGTTCTTC
few,.,TRBV15,TRBJ1-1,CATSRTTANTEAFF,TGTGCCACCAGCAGAACGACAGCCAACACTGAAGCTTTCTTT
.,TRBD1,TRBV28,TRBJ1-5,CASSNRGPSQPQHF,TGTGCCAGCAGCAACAGGGGACCTTCGCAGCCCCAGCATTTT
.,.,TRBV7-2,TRBJ2-7,CASSYGPFGEQYF,TGTGCCAGCAGCTACGGACCCTTTGGCGAGCAGTACTTC
.,.,TRBV14,TRBJ2-5,CASSQDRARGLETQYF,TGTGCCAGCAGCCAAGATCGGGCCAGGGGCCTGGAGACCCAGTACTTC
.,.,TRBV29-1,TRBJ2-1,CSVDLRSYNEQFF,TGCAGCGTTGATCTCCGCTCCTACAATGAGCAGTTCTTC
few,.,TRBV5-1,TRBJ2-5,CASSPRDLKETQYF,TGCGCCAGCAGCCCCCGGGACTTAAAAGAGACCCAGTACTTC
.,TRBD2,TRBV28,TRBJ2-1,CASSLSSPAGSSYNEQFF,TGTGCCAGCAGTTTAAGTAGTCCAGCGGGGAGCTCCTACAATGAGCAGTTCTTC
.,.,TRBV7-2,TRBJ2-1,CASSSTRNEQFF,TGTGCCAGCAGTTCGACTAGAAATGAGCAGTTCTTC
few,.,TRBV2,TRBJ2-1,CASTPTAYNEQFF,TGTGCCAGCACCCCGACAGCTTACAATGAGCAGTTCTTC
many,TRBD2,TRBV12-3/TRBV12-4,TRBJ2-2,CASSPLSGLAGVSGELFF,TGTGCCAGCAGCCCACTCAGTGGACTAGCGGGAGTTTCCGGGGAGCTGTTTTTT
few,.,TRBV5-1,TRBJ1-5,CASSLGLGASNQPQHF,TGCGCCAGCAGCTTGGGGTTAGGGGCTAGCAATCAGCCCCAGCATTTT
few,.,TRBV5-1,TRBJ2-2,CASSFGGIGELFF,TGCGCCAGCAGCTTTGGCGGGATCGGGGAGCTGTTTTTT
many,TRBD1,TRBV5-1,TRBJ2-7,CASSLQTGGTYEQYF,TGCGCCAGCAGCTTGCAGACAGGGGGCACCTACGAGCAGTACTTC
few,TRBD2,TRBV5-1,TRBJ2-1,CASSLVFRLAGPNEQFF,TGCGCCAGCAGCTTGGTATTTCGGCTAGCGGGTCCTAATGAGCAGTTCTTC
.,.,TRBV4-1,TRBJ1-2,CASKEDRGRVDGYTF,TGCGCCAGCAAAGAGGACCGGGGCCGGGTGGATGGCTACACCTTC
.,.,TRBV12-3/TRBV12-4,TRBJ2-2,CASSLRAGHTGELFF,TGTGCCAGCAGTTTACGGGCGGGTCACACCGGGGAGCTGTTTTTT
many,TRBD2,TRBV29-1,TRBJ2-1,CSGIGTSGYNEQFF,TGCAGCGGGATCGGGACTAGCGGCTACAATGAGCAGTTCTTC
once,.,TRBV2,TRBJ2-5,CASSAPLQETQYF,TGTGCCAGCAGTGCTCCGCTCCAAGAGACCCAGTACTTC
.,.,TRBV6-1,TRBJ1-2,CASSPRAVSGYTF,TGTGCCAGCAGCCCCAGGGCCGTGTCGGGCTACACCTTC
few,TRBD1,TRBV5-1,TRBJ2-7,CASSLVGGRGYEQYF,TGCGCCAGCAGCTTGGTAGGGGGCAGAGGCTACGAGCAGTACTTC
.,TRBD2,TRBV18,TRBJ2-7,CASSPLAGGSSYEQYF,TGTGCCAGCTCACCTCTAGCGGGAGGGAGCTCCTACGAGCAGTACTTC